The 29 T cell receptor beta chains below were found in one sample sequenced in a study of technical replicates of blood from several donors. TCRdb keeps only in-frame clones here, not all; method: immunoSEQ multiplex PCR. This sample has about 68,000 clones, with about 97% found just once. The sequencing sample was made of T cells isolated from PBMCs. The receptor source for this set is a human donor in good health.

V usage is TRBV7-2 and J usage is TRBJ1-1; the D is unclear. CDR3 length equals 12 residues. Per germline, CDR1 SGHTA and CDR2 FQGNSA. Trimming took off 5 bases at V and 11 bases at J, with 15 bases between the two ends. The CDR3 protein is CASSRITSRAFF. CDR3 nucleotide sequence: TGTGCCAGCAGCCGAATTACTTCGAGGGCTTTCTTT.

This clone showed up just once. The chain couples TRBV28 to TRBJ1-4, with a tentative D call TRBD1 (5 bases). The CDR3 has 16 residues. V shed 4 bases and J shed 8 bases, with 20 bases lying between them. Germline V gene lookup returns CDR1 MDHEN and CDR2 SYDVKM. CDR3 amino acids: CASSSKLGLQDEKLFF. CDR3 DNA sequence: TGTGCCAGCAGTTCAAAACTCGGACTACAGGACGAAAAACTGTTTTTT.

This clone was counted once. CDR3 sequence (DNA): TGTGCCAGCAGCTTAGAGGGACTACCGTATGCCTACGAGCAGTACTTC. Translated, it gives CASSLEGLPYAYEQYF. This sequence joins TRBV7-9 and TRBJ2-7; 7 bases match TRBD2. The V segment lost 1 base and the J segment 2 bases; nucleotides outside the gene matches: 8. CDR3 size: 16 residues. Germline-derived CDR1 and CDR2 are SEHNR and FQNEAQ (reference sequence).

This chain joins TRBV4-1 and TRBJ2-3, with 8 bases identical to TRBD1. The V segment lost 6 bases and the J segment 8 bases; nucleotides outside the gene matches: 10. CDR1 is MGHRA and CDR2 is YSYEKL in the germline V gene. The CDR3 spans 14 residues. CDR3 in amino acids: CASRPDRGKATQYF. DNA for the CDR3: TGCGCCAGCAGACCCGACAGGGGAAAGGCTACGCAGTATTTT.

V usage is TRBV15 and J usage is TRBJ1-3, with D maybe TRBD1 (5 bases). V lost 1 base to trimming and J lost 6 bases, with 22 bases between them. The CDR3 covers 18 residues. Per the germline V gene, CDR1 is LNHNV and CDR2 is YYDKDF (reference sequence). The CDR3: CATSRGGGLMHVVNTIYF. CDR3 sequence (DNA): TGTGCCACCAGCAGAGGCGGGGGACTCATGCACGTAGTAAACACCATATATTTT.

This chain connects TRBV29-1 to TRBJ2-2, with 8 bases aligning to TRBD2. Losses at the gene ends were 4 bases for V and 6 bases for J; bases not matched to a gene: 4. Germline loops: CDR1 SQVTM, CDR2 ANQGSEA. CDR3 size: 13 residues. CDR3 amino acids: CSVAAGGPGELFF. In DNA form, the CDR3 reads TGCAGCGTTGCGGCGGGAGGCCCCGGGGAGCTGTTTTTT.

The chain couples TRBV5-4 to TRBJ1-1; D is unresolved. Per germline, CDR1 SGHNT and CDR2 YYREEE (reference sequence). The V and J ends lost 0 bases and 2 bases respectively, with 5 bases between them. There are 13 residues in the CDR3. CDR3: CASSLGVNTEAFF. The CDR3 DNA follows: TGTGCCAGCAGCTTGGGTGTAAACACTGAAGCTTTCTTT.

V and J are TRBV28 and TRBJ2-7; TRBD2 aligns across 7 bases. There are 15 residues in the CDR3. Trimming took 3 bases from V and 2 from J; bases not matched to a gene: 7. Germline V gene data show CDR1 as MDHEN and CDR2 as SYDVKM. This CDR3 is CASSFIVGGAYEQYF. The CDR3 bases are TGTGCCAGCAGTTTCATAGTGGGAGGGGCCTACGAGCAGTACTTC.

J is TRBJ2-7 and V is TRBV7-2; D unresolved. Trimming took 1 base from V and 5 from J, leaving 6 bases between them. CDR3 size: 12 residues. Germline V gives CDR1 SGHTA, CDR2 FQGNSA. The CDR3 region is CASSLGQDEQYF. Here the CDR3 DNA reads TGTGCCAGCAGCTTAGGGCAGGACGAGCAGTACTTC.

V usage is TRBV7-3 and J usage is TRBJ1-1; a weak D match, TRBD1 (5 bases). In germline, CDR1 is SGHTA, CDR2 FQGTGA. Between the trimmed V and J ends, which lost 1 base and 8 bases, there was a span of 11 bases. CDR3 length equals 13 residues. The CDR3: CASSLRVDSEAFF. The DNA of the CDR3 is TGTGCCAGCAGCTTAAGGGTCGACAGCGAAGCTTTCTTT.

This clone was seen only once. This chain connects TRBV5-1 to TRBJ2-5, with TRBD1 as a possible D gene (6 bases). There are 16 residues in the CDR3. Trimming took 1 base from V and 5 from J, leaving 18 bases between them. The germline V gene encodes CDR1 SGHRS and CDR2 YFSETQ. The CDR3 sequence: CASSLWDTEIRETQYF. As DNA, the CDR3 is TGCGCCAGCAGCTTGTGGGACACCGAGATCAGGGAGACCCAGTACTTC.

This chain joins TRBV27 and TRBJ2-2; 10 bases are a match to TRBD2. Per the germline V gene, CDR1 is MNHEY and CDR2 is SMNVEV (reference sequence). This CDR3 contains 17 residues. V was pared by 4 bases and J by 2 bases, with 7 bases of the junction left unmatched. This CDR3 is CASSSNLLAGNTGELFF. The CDR3 DNA sequence: TGTGCCAGCAGTTCCAATCTACTAGCGGGAAACACCGGGGAGCTGTTTTTT.

The chain recombines TRBV11-2 with TRBJ1-5; TRBD1 matches at 8 bases. The CDR3 loop spans 15 amino acids. The V gene end was trimmed by 4 bases and the J gene end by 2 bases; junction bases not matched to a gene: 4. Germline V CDR1 and CDR2: SGHAT, FQNNGV. Here the CDR3 reads CASSSSGQGNQPQHF. The DNA for the CDR3 is TGTGCCAGCAGCTCATCGGGACAGGGCAATCAGCCCCAGCATTTT.

The chain employs TRBV27 and TRBJ1-5, with no clear D. V lost 1 base, J lost 5 bases, and 12 bases lay in between. Germline V CDR1 and CDR2: MNHEY, SMNVEV (reference sequence). The CDR3 consists of 15 residues. CDR3 bases: TGTGCCAGCAGTTTATATTTGGCAGGCCATCAGCCCCAGCATTTT. Protein product: CASSLYLAGHQPQHF.

The chain couples TRBV30 to TRBJ1-2, with 10 bases fitting TRBD1. V shed 1 base, J shed 7 bases, and the junction held 0 bases outside the gene matches. This CDR3 has 12 residues. Germline CDR1 reads GTSNPN; CDR2 reads SVGIG (reference sequence). For the CDR3, the DNA is TGTGCCTGGAGTGGGACAGGGGGTGGCTACACCTTC. Protein product: CAWSGTGGGYTF.

V gene TRBV25-1 combines with J gene TRBJ2-5; D gene ambiguous. V lost 0 bases and J 1 base, leaving 9 bases between the germline ends. The CDR3 consists of 15 residues. Germline loops: CDR1 MGHDK, CDR2 SYGVNS. CDR3 DNA sequence: TGTGCCAGCAGTGAATATCTAGTGTCCCAAGAGACCCAGTACTTC. Its translation is CASSEYLVSQETQYF.

The V call is TRBV7-9, the J call TRBJ1-2; D is undetermined. Germline CDR1 and CDR2: SEHNR and FQNEAQ (reference sequence). V was clipped by 3 bases and J by 4 bases, with 18 bases between them. The CDR3 has 16 amino acids. The CDR3 here is CASSFQTQRSGYGYTF. The DNA for the CDR3 is TGTGCCAGCAGCTTCCAGACCCAACGCTCAGGCTATGGCTACACCTTC.

J is TRBJ2-7 and V is TRBV7-3; the D gene is possibly TRBD1 (5 bases). There are 15 residues in the CDR3. Germline values: CDR1 SGHTA, CDR2 FQGTGA. V was shortened by 4 bases and J by 2 bases, with 15 bases between the two germline ends. The CDR3 is CASSSLQGRAYEQYF. For the CDR3, the DNA is TGTGCCAGCAGCTCATTGCAGGGAAGGGCCTACGAGCAGTACTTC.

The genes are TRBV5-1 and TRBJ2-5; 8 bases are shared with TRBD2. Unmatched junction bases numbered 3, after V lost 0 bases and J lost 2 bases. Germline V gives CDR1 SGHRS, CDR2 YFSETQ. The CDR3 loop spans 15 amino acids. CDR3 sequence (DNA): TGCGCCAGCAGCTTGGGACTAGCGACGCAAGAGACCCAGTACTTC. It encodes CASSLGLATQETQYF.

This clone was recorded once. The CDR3 DNA follows: TGTGCCAGCAGCTCCCGGGACAGGGATTACGAGCAGTACTTC. Protein: CASSSRDRDYEQYF. The V call is TRBV7-9, the J call TRBJ2-7; 9 bases align to TRBD1. V lost 4 bases and J lost 4; bases outside the gene matches: 5. Germline V lookup: CDR1 SEHNR, CDR2 FQNEAQ (reference sequence). The CDR3 is made up of 14 amino acids.

The V and J genes are TRBV9 and TRBJ2-3; D is perhaps TRBD1 (6 bases). Per the germline V gene, CDR1 is SGDLS and CDR2 is YYNGEE. This CDR3 is built from 15 residues. The V end lost 0 bases, the J end lost 4 bases, and 12 bases lay between the germline ends. CDR3 sequence: CASSVDRAVADTQYF. In nucleotides, the CDR3 is TGTGCCAGCAGCGTAGACAGGGCGGTGGCAGATACGCAGTATTTT. The whole variable domain, filled in from reference TRBV9 and TRBJ2-3, reads DSGVTQTPKHLITATGQRVTLRCSPRSGDLSVYWYQQSLDQGLQFLIQYYNGEERAKGNILERFSAQQFPDLHSELNLSSLELGDSALYFCASSVDRAVADTQYFGPGTRLTVL.

The rearrangement uses TRBV7-2 and TRBJ1-1; D not certain. The germline V gene encodes CDR1 SGHTA and CDR2 FQGNSA. This CDR3 has 13 residues. V gave up 5 bases and J gave up 0 bases, with 7 bases separating them. The CDR3: CASSPTVNTEAFF. CDR3 in DNA: TGTGCCAGCAGCCCAACAGTGAACACTGAAGCTTTCTTT.

V is TRBV25-1 and J is TRBJ2-5; 8 bases fit TRBD1. CDR3 length: 15 amino acids. The germline CDR1 and CDR2 sequences are MGHDK and SYGVNS. V lost 5 bases and J lost 0; bases outside the gene matches: 5. The CDR3 sequence: CASSPLDRDQETQYF. CDR3 nucleotide sequence: TGTGCCAGCAGTCCCCTGGACAGGGACCAAGAGACCCAGTACTTC.

This clone appeared once. This chain links TRBV29-1 with TRBJ2-7; D might be TRBD2 (5 bases). V lost 4 bases, J lost 9 bases, and 22 bases lay in between. Germline-derived CDR1 and CDR2 are SQVTM and ANQGSEA. This CDR3 is built from 14 residues. This CDR3 is CSVGGGREPPGQYF. CDR3 coding DNA: TGCAGCGTTGGTGGAGGACGGGAACCTCCCGGGCAGTACTTC.

The chain recombines TRBV7-9 with TRBJ2-7, with a tentative D call TRBD1 (6 bases). Deletions cut 1 base from V and 5 bases from J, with 12 bases between. CDR1 and CDR2 (germline): SEHNR, FQNEAQ (reference sequence). This CDR3 is 14 amino acids long. DNA of the CDR3: TGTGCCAGCAGCTTAGGCCAGGGGAGAAACGAGCAGTACTTC. Amino acid sequence: CASSLGQGRNEQYF.

This clone was seen a single time. V gene TRBV7-3 combines with J gene TRBJ2-1; 14 nucleotides align to TRBD2. This CDR3 has 18 amino acids. Losses at the gene ends were 4 bases for V and 2 bases for J; bases not matched to a gene: 7. In germline, CDR1 is SGHTA, CDR2 FQGTGA. CDR3 nucleotide sequence: TGTGCCAGCAGCTCCCCGGGACTAGCGGGAGTACCCTACAATGAGCAGTTCTTC. Translated, it gives CASSSPGLAGVPYNEQFF. The variable domain in full, completed from reference TRBV7-3 and TRBJ2-1, reads GAGVSQTPSNKVTEKGKYVELRCDPISGHTALYWYRQSLGQGPEFLIYFQGTGAADDSGLPNDRFFAVRPEGSVSTLKIQRTERGDSAVYLCASSSPGLAGVPYNEQFFGPGTRLTVL.

The V and J genes are TRBV11-3 and TRBJ1-2, with a tentative D call TRBD1 (6 bases). The germline V gene has CDR1 SGHNT and CDR2 YENEEA. This CDR3 is built from 14 residues. V lost 2 bases and J 4 bases, leaving 11 bases between the germline ends. CDR3 in amino acids: CASSLSGAGYGYTF. Written as DNA, the CDR3 is TGTGCCAGCAGCTTATCAGGGGCAGGCTATGGCTACACCTTC.

The chain joins TRBV15 to TRBJ2-2, with D uncertain. The germline CDR1 and CDR2 sequences are LNHNV and YYDKDF (reference sequence). V lost 1 base and J 6 bases, leaving 6 bases between the germline ends. CDR3 length: 13 amino acids. CDR3 sequence reads: CATSRGYSGELFF. For the CDR3, the DNA is TGTGCCACCAGCAGAGGTTATTCCGGGGAGCTGTTTTTT.

The V gene is TRBV6-6, the J gene TRBJ2-1, with 7 nucleotides matching TRBD1. The germline gives CDR1 MNHNY, CDR2 SVGAGI (reference sequence). V trimming: 2 bases; J trimming: 2 bases; junction bases outside the gene matches: 3. CDR3 length: 15 residues. The CDR3 is CASSYEGAAYNEQFF. In DNA, the CDR3 is TGTGCCAGCAGTTACGAGGGGGCAGCCTACAATGAGCAGTTCTTC.